This T cell receptor beta chain was documented in a study of regulatory T cells in long-lasting Graves disease. The CDR3 has 18 residues. After removal of 5 bases from V and 0 bases from J, the junction contained 13 bases not matched to a gene. Germline CDR1 and CDR2: LNHDA and SQIVND (reference sequence). This clonotype was observed at least ten times. iRepertoire HTBI primers and Arm-PCR of CDR3 regions built TCR beta libraries. TCRdb reprocessed the multiplex PCR reads with MiXCR, giving one entry per CDR3 protein. This table holds approximately 350,000 distinct CDR3 sequences, 16% found once. Time point described: newly diagnosed GD, antithyroid drugs for less than 3 months. The TCR library was made from RNA that had been extracted from PBMCs in TRIzol. The patients included were those that came from an endocrinology department in Xi'an, China. In addition, the sample was reused for a study of T cells in Graves' hyperthyroidism and ophthalmopathy. From that report: The HTBI primer set served for first-round RT-PCR of the TCR CDR3.

This receptor was taken from a man between 35 and 55 years old with Graves disease. Sequencing was performed on peripheral blood mononuclear cells (PBMCs), taken at new diagnosis, from a patient treated with antithyroid drugs. The chain has TRBV19 and TRBJ1-1; 9 nucleotides line up with TRBD1. CDR3 nucleotides: TGTGCCAGTAGTGGGACAGGGAGGTTCATCACGGTGAACACTGAAGCTTTCTTT. Protein product: CASSGTGRFITVNTEAFF. The full variable domain, with the rest looked up from reference TRBV19 and TRBJ1-1, is DGGITQSPKYLFRKEGQNVTLSCEQNLNHDAMYWYRQDPGQGLRLIYYSQIVNDFQKGDIAEGYSVSREKKESFPLTVTSAQKNPTAFYLCASSGTGRFITVNTEAFFGQGTRLTVV.